Each of the 15 T cell receptor beta chains below was sequenced from the same sample in a study of CD8+ T cells in alopecia areata. Isolated RNA was reverse transcribed into cDNA used as the sequencing template. Profiled with immunoSEQ multiplex PCR; TCRdb holds only in-frame clones, not every one. The sample consists of 150,000 or so clones, roughly 50% of them appearing once. Sequencing input: CD4+ T cells sorted from blood. The receptors stem from a human donor with alopecia areata.

The chain couples TRBV19 to TRBJ1-1, with 7 bases lining up with TRBD1. The V gene end was trimmed by 7 bases and the J gene end by 3 bases; junction bases not matched to a gene: 8. The CDR3 is 14 residues long. Germline values: CDR1 LNHDA, CDR2 SQIVND (reference sequence). The DNA of the CDR3 is TGTGCCAGTATACAGGGGACAGCCCACACTGAAGCTTTCTTT. Protein: CASIQGTAHTEAFF.

The genes are TRBV5-1 and TRBJ2-3, with TRBD1 as a possible D gene (5 bases). Trimming took 2 bases from V and 3 from J, leaving 7 bases between them. There are 13 residues in the CDR3. The germline gives CDR1 SGHRS, CDR2 YFSETQ. The CDR3 loop reads CASSFRATDTQYF. The DNA of the CDR3 is TGCGCCAGCAGCTTCAGGGCAACAGATACGCAGTATTTT.

The rearrangement links TRBV29-1 to TRBJ2-7; 8 bases map to TRBD2. This CDR3 is built from 14 residues. V dropped 6 bases and J dropped 2; count of bases not matched to a gene: 9. In germline, CDR1 is SQVTM, CDR2 ANQGSEA. The CDR3, as DNA: TGCAGCGTCTCCCCCAGCGGGGGACCCTACGAGCAGTACTTC. Its protein is CSVSPSGGPYEQYF.

This chain links TRBV5-1 with TRBJ2-1, with 9 nucleotides matching TRBD1. The CDR3 extends over 15 amino acids. From germline, CDR1 is SGHRS and CDR2 YFSETQ. V trimming: 4 bases; J trimming: 2 bases; junction bases outside the gene matches: 4. The CDR3 here is CASSTGGSAYNEQFF. CDR3 sequence (DNA): TGCGCCAGCAGCACAGGGGGCTCGGCCTACAATGAGCAGTTCTTC. The full variable domain, rest sourced from reference TRBV5-1 and TRBJ2-1, is KAGVTQTPRYLIKTRGQQVTLSCSPISGHRSVSWYQQTPGQGLQFLFEYFSETQRNKGNFPGRFSGRQFSNSRSEMNVSTLELGDSALYLCASSTGGSAYNEQFFGPGTRLTVL.

The chain recombines TRBV19 with TRBJ2-4, with 7 bases aligning to TRBD1. Germline loops: CDR1 LNHDA, CDR2 SQIVND (reference sequence). The junction had 9 bases not matched to a gene; V was cut back by 0 bases and J by 1 base. This CDR3 is 18 amino acids long. CDR3 residues: CASSIDKTGMGAKNIQYF. The CDR3 DNA reads as TGTGCCAGTAGTATAGATAAGACAGGGATGGGGGCCAAAAACATTCAGTACTTC.

This clone came up a few times. This chain joins TRBV6-5 and TRBJ2-5; 10 bases align to TRBD2. The CDR3 extends over 16 amino acids. Germline-derived CDR1 and CDR2 are MNHEY and SVGAGI. Germline trimming cut 1 base from V and 2 bases from J; bases unmatched to any gene: 4. The CDR3 loop is CASSYWLAGVQETQYF. The DNA for the CDR3 is TGTGCCAGCAGTTACTGGCTAGCGGGGGTACAAGAGACCCAGTACTTC.

The table lists this clone with a few counts. The chain has TRBV29-1 and TRBJ2-5, with D perhaps matching TRBD2 (6 bases). Germline V CDR1 and CDR2: SQVTM, ANQGSEA. The CDR3 loop spans 12 amino acids. Trimming cost V 3 bases and J 4 bases, with 9 bases left between them. The chain's CDR3 is CSVDFGGETQYF. The CDR3 nucleotides are TGCAGCGTTGACTTCGGGGGAGAGACCCAGTACTTC.

This chain uses TRBV25-1 with TRBJ2-7; no definite D call. The CDR3 consists of 14 residues. CDR1 and CDR2 (germline): MGHDK, SYGVNS. V was cut by 2 bases and J by 6 bases, with 14 bases left in between. The CDR3 here is CASSEGSTPREQYF. As DNA, the CDR3 is TGTGCCAGCAGTGAAGGTTCCACACCTCGCGAGCAGTACTTC.

The V and J genes are TRBV5-1 and TRBJ2-3, with no clear D. The CDR3 is 14 amino acids. Looked up from germline, CDR1 is SGHRS and CDR2 is YFSETQ. Trimming stripped 0 bases from V and 4 bases from J, with 9 bases between. CDR3 residues: CASSLGQSPDTQYF. The CDR3 DNA follows: TGCGCCAGCAGCTTGGGCCAGTCCCCAGATACGCAGTATTTT.

This clone was seen a handful of times. The chain recombines TRBV29-1 with TRBJ2-1, with 10 bases identical to TRBD2. V dropped 7 bases and J dropped 6; count of bases not matched to a gene: 9. Germline values: CDR1 SQVTM, CDR2 ANQGSEA. CDR3 length: 14 amino acids. CDR3 amino acids: CSGGAGGLFNEQFF. CDR3 in DNA: TGCAGCGGAGGAGCGGGAGGGCTATTCAATGAGCAGTTCTTC.

The CDR3 sequence is CASSSGGPSGRGYEQYF. CDR3 bases: TGCGCCAGCAGCTCGGGGGGCCCTAGCGGGAGGGGGTACGAGCAGTACTTC. This chain uses TRBV5-1 with TRBJ2-7, with 12 bases lining up with TRBD2. This CDR3 is 17 amino acids long. Per the germline V gene, CDR1 is SGHRS and CDR2 is YFSETQ. Unmatched junction bases numbered 11, after V lost 3 bases and J lost 4 bases.

This clone was detected once. The J gene is TRBJ2-6, the V gene TRBV5-1; 7 positions match TRBD1. V was clipped by 6 bases and J by 12 bases; unmatched bases: 12. Germline CDR1 reads SGHRS; CDR2 reads YFSETQ. The CDR3 has 14 residues. This CDR3 reads CASKRQGAPFVLTF. Here the CDR3 DNA reads TGCGCCAGCAAAAGACAGGGAGCCCCCTTCGTCCTGACTTTC.

This sequence joins TRBV20-1 and TRBJ1-4; perhaps TRBD1 as D (5 bases). Germline CDR1 and CDR2: DFQATT and SNEGSKA (reference sequence). The CDR3 runs to 10 residues. Trimming took off 5 bases at V and 8 bases at J, with 6 bases between the two ends. The CDR3 sequence: CSARQEKLFF. DNA of the CDR3: TGCAGTGCTCGACAGGAAAAACTGTTTTTT.

In regard to this clone: The sample contains more than one DNA sequence encoding this CDR3. The V and J genes are TRBV29-1 and TRBJ1-1; D gene ambiguous. V was pared by 4 bases and J by 1 base, with 4 bases between. This CDR3 spans 11 amino acids. CDR1 and CDR2 (germline): SQVTM, ANQGSEA. CDR3 nucleotide sequence: TGCAGCGTTGTAGGGAACACTGAAGCTTTCTTT. Amino acid sequence: CSVVGNTEAFF.

DNA for the CDR3: TGTGCCAGCAGCCTTCGGACAGGCCCCACCTACGAGCAGTACTTC. Its protein product is CASSLRTGPTYEQYF. The genes are TRBV7-8 and TRBJ2-7, with 7 bases aligning to TRBD1. CDR1 is SGHVS and CDR2 is FQNEAQ in the germline V gene. The CDR3 runs 15 residues. The V and J ends lost 5 bases and 2 bases, in that order; junction bases with no gene match: 9.